What follows are 10 T cell receptor beta chains derived from one specimen sequenced in a study of blood T cell repertoires in COVID-19. The repertoire was sequenced with immunoSEQ multiplex PCR; TCRdb's copy has only in-frame clones and lacks some. The repertoire holds over 150,000 clones, with about 88% as singletons. Material for sequencing was peripheral blood. The receptor set was obtained from a man aged 55 to 69 with COVID-19, enrolled during active disease.

V is TRBV4-2 and J is TRBJ2-1, with 9 bases that match TRBD2. Trimming took 6 bases from V and 12 from J; bases not matched to a gene: 15. CDR1 and CDR2 (germline): LGHNA, YNFKEQ. This CDR3 contains 15 residues. CDR3 DNA sequence: TGTGCCAGCAGTAGACTAGCGGAACAGAGTGGGTGGCAGTTCTTC. This gives the protein CASSRLAEQSGWQFF.

Only one count was recorded for this clone. The genes are TRBV5-1 and TRBJ1-2; possible D gene TRBD1, 6 bases. V lost 0 bases and J lost 5, with 14 bases in between. CDR1 is SGHRS and CDR2 is YFSETQ in the germline V gene. This CDR3 contains 15 residues. DNA for the CDR3: TGCGCCAGCAGCTTGGATTCAGGGGTTGGGTATGGCTACACCTTC. Protein sequence: CASSLDSGVGYGYTF.

This chain links TRBV4-3 with TRBJ2-5; D is perhaps TRBD2 (5 bases). Trimming took 0 bases from V and 5 from J, leaving 19 bases between them. CDR1 and CDR2 from the germline V gene are LGHNA and YSLEER. This CDR3 contains 17 residues. CDR3 coding DNA: TGCGCCAGCAGCCAAGATCTTTCCAGTAATCGGAGGGAGACCCAGTACTTC. It encodes CASSQDLSSNRRETQYF.

The chain uses TRBV29-1 and TRBJ1-4, with no clear D. The CDR3 sequence is 13 residues long. The germline V gene encodes CDR1 SQVTM and CDR2 ANQGSEA. Trimming removed 3 bases from V and 10 bases from J, with 15 bases in between. The DNA of the CDR3 is TGCAGCGTTGATGTAGCGTTAGGTGGAAAACTGTTTTTT. It yields the protein CSVDVALGGKLFF.

The CDR3, as DNA: TGTGCCAGCAGCCCCCGGGACAGCTCTAACTATGGCTACACCTTC. It translates to CASSPRDSSNYGYTF. The V call is TRBV3-1 (or the pseudogene TRBV3-2), the J call TRBJ1-2; TRBD1 matches 7 bases. The CDR3 loop spans 15 amino acids. Germline loops: CDR1 LGHDT, CDR2 YNNKEL (reference sequence). With V trimmed by 4 bases and J by 0 bases, 5 bases remained unmatched.

The V call is TRBV19, the J call TRBJ2-5; TRBD2 agrees at 10 bases. V lost 3 bases, J lost 4 bases, and 5 bases stayed unmatched. From germline, CDR1 is LNHDA and CDR2 SQIVND (reference sequence). CDR3 length equals 15 residues. CDR3 in amino acids: CASSILAGGGETQYF. The DNA of the CDR3 is TGTGCCAGTAGTATCTTAGCGGGAGGAGGAGAGACCCAGTACTTC.

V gene TRBV6-5 combines with J gene TRBJ2-3; 7 nucleotides match TRBD1. CDR1 MNHEY and CDR2 SVGAGI come from the germline V gene. The CDR3 has 13 amino acids. J gave up 7 bases and V 6 bases, and 7 bases lay outside the gene matches. The CDR3 DNA follows: TGTGCCAGCAGGATCCAGACAGGGAATACGCAGTATTTT. Translating gives CASRIQTGNTQYF.

The chain uses TRBV7-3 and TRBJ2-7, with D perhaps matching TRBD1 (5 bases). The germline CDR1 and CDR2 sequences are SGHTA and FQGTGA. The CDR3 is 13 amino acids. Between the trimmed V and J ends, which lost 3 bases and 5 bases, there was a span of 11 bases. The CDR3 protein is CASSLTVSNEQYF. Here the CDR3 DNA reads TGTGCCAGCAGCTTGACAGTCTCAAACGAGCAGTACTTC.

Here the CDR3 reads CATSDPWTIQPQHF. The CDR3 DNA is TGTGCCACCAGTGACCCCTGGACTATTCAGCCCCAGCATTTT. The V gene is TRBV24-1, the J gene TRBJ1-5; unclear D gene. V lost 4 bases, J lost 6 bases, and 12 bases lay in between. The CDR3 length is 14 residues. Germline assignment: CDR1 KGHDR and CDR2 SFDVKD.

This clone was observed a single time. V and J are TRBV15 and TRBJ2-1; 9 bases line up with TRBD2. V shed 0 bases and J 0 bases; nucleotides not matched to a gene: 6. Germline V gene sequence: CDR1 LNHNV, CDR2 YYDKDF (reference sequence). This CDR3 contains 18 residues. This CDR3 reads CATSRDVASGDSYNEQFF. The CDR3 DNA reads TGTGCCACCAGCAGAGATGTCGCTAGCGGGGACTCCTACAATGAGCAGTTCTTC.